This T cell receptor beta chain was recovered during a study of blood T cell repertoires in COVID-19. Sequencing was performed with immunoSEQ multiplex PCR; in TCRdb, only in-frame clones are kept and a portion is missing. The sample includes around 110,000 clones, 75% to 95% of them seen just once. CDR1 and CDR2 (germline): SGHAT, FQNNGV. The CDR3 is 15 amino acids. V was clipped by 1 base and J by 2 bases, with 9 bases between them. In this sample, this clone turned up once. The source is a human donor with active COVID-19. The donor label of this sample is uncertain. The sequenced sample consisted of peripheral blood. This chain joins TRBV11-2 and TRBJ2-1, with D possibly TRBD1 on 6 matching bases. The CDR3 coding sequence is TGTGCCAGCAGCTTAGCCAGGGGAACCTACAATGAGCAGTTCTTC. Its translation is CASSLARGTYNEQFF.